This section outlines one TCR beta chain sequence together with its context. The repertoire was sequenced with immunoSEQ multiplex PCR; TCRdb's copy has only in-frame clones and lacks some. The sample carries 150,000 to 200,000 clones, roughly three quarters recorded once. In the 2 weeks before study entry, exposed participants met a COVID-19 case, which was PCR-confirmed or clinician-diagnosed. Germline CDR1 reads SQVTM; CDR2 reads ANQGSEA. This CDR3 comprises 13 residues. V gave up 6 bases and J gave up 2 bases, with 13 bases separating them. This record comes from a study of blood T cell repertoires in COVID-19. The overall study: Samples of COVID-19 (acute and convalescent) were obtained from the United States, Italy and Spain.

The rearrangement joins TRBV29-1 to TRBJ1-1, with D uncertain. Specimen: PBMCs or T cells enriched from blood (not recorded which). This receptor was taken from a man aged 55 to 70 who had been exposed to COVID-19. The CDR3 protein is CSVADKPNTEAFF. As DNA, the CDR3 is TGCAGCGTCGCTGACAAACCCAACACTGAAGCTTTCTTT.